Following are 3 T cell receptor beta chains from one sample sequenced in a study of blood T cell repertoires in COVID-19. Data came from immunoSEQ multiplex PCR; TCRdb stores just in-frame clones and leaves some out. The sample carries around 100,000 clones, about nine tenths recorded once. Sequenced input: peripheral blood. The receptors here all came from a man in his fifties or sixties with active COVID-19.

This clone was observed a handful of times. The chain carries TRBV9 and TRBJ2-3, with TRBD1 as a possible D gene (6 bases). V lost 3 bases to trimming and J lost 2 bases, with 13 bases between them. Germline-derived CDR1 and CDR2 are SGDLS and YYNGEE. The CDR3 spans 15 residues. CDR3 bases: TGTGCCAGCAGCGGAATACAGGGATTCACAGATACGCAGTATTTT. Its translation: CASSGIQGFTDTQYF.

In this sample, this clone turned up a few times. The chain joins TRBV7-2 to TRBJ1-3, with 7 bases aligning to TRBD1. V was pared by 7 bases and J by 4 bases, with 10 bases of the junction left unmatched. The CDR3 sequence is 15 residues long. CDR1 and CDR2 (germline): SGHTA, FQGNSA. The CDR3: CASIPPDRAGNTIYF. The DNA for the CDR3 is TGTGCCAGCATCCCGCCAGACAGGGCAGGAAACACCATATATTTT.

The chain carries TRBV5-4 and TRBJ2-7; 9 bases are a match to TRBD1. CDR1 is SGHNT and CDR2 is YYREEE in the germline V gene (reference sequence). Trimming took 0 bases from V and 5 from J; bases not matched to a gene: 3. The CDR3 runs to 14 residues. This CDR3 is CASSLGQGENEQYV. The CDR3 coding sequence is TGTGCCAGCAGCTTGGGACAGGGGGAGAACGAGCAGTACGTC.